This T cell receptor (beta chain) was sequenced for a study of T-cell reconstitution after alpha-beta-depleted transplantation in children. Study-level results: Diversity of TCRbeta at day 60 was high in some patients, arising from surviving recipient T cells and thymic progenitors. Newly produced T cells mostly provided counts and TCRbeta diversity after one year, as hyperexpanded clones declined.

Notes on this clonotype: Its antigen is not identified.

V trimming: 1 base; J trimming: 8 bases; junction bases outside the gene matches: 6. The CDR3 totals 14 residues. Germline V gives CDR1 GTSNPN, CDR2 SVGIG (reference sequence). TCRbeta library preparation incorporated unique molecular identifiers. In TCRdb, the PCR reads were re-called with MiXCR into one record per CDR3 protein. The data hold about 120,000 distinct CDR3 sequences, with around 10% observed a single time. Material: PBMCs, obtained before TCRalphabeta/CD19-depleted stem cell transplant. The source is a boy aged 2-9 years with acute lymphoblastic leukemia, due to receive a stem cell transplant. This chain connects TRBV30 to TRBJ2-1, with 9 positions matching TRBD1. This chain's CDR3 is CAWSAGTGMYEQFF. CDR3 nucleotides: TGTGCCTGGAGTGCCGGGACAGGGATGTATGAGCAGTTCTTC.